The 9 T cell receptor beta chains listed next were all sequenced from one sample in a study of blood T cell repertoires in COVID-19. Assay: immunoSEQ multiplex PCR; the TCRdb copy retains only in-frame clones and omits some. The repertoire holds about 180,000 clones, with around 88% as singletons. The sample consisted of peripheral blood. These receptors all come from a woman in her twenties or thirties with acute or convalescent COVID-19.

This chain connects TRBV7-9 to TRBJ2-1; 13 nucleotides align to TRBD2. V shed 6 bases and J 9 bases; nucleotides not matched to a gene: 8. Germline assignment: CDR1 SEHNR and CDR2 FQNEAQ (reference sequence). This CDR3 is 15 amino acids long. CDR3 coding DNA: TGTGCCAGCAGGAACACTAGCGGGAGGGCCCGTGAGCAGTTCTTC. This encodes CASRNTSGRAREQFF.

The table lists this clone with a count of one. The chain is built from TRBV7-2 and TRBJ1-2; possibly TRBD1 for D (6 bases). The CDR3 is 15 amino acids. Trimming shortened V by 4 bases and J by 4 bases, and 16 bases separated the two germline ends. Germline V gene lookup returns CDR1 SGHTA and CDR2 FQGNSA. CDR3: CASSSSWTATYGYTF. CDR3 nucleotide sequence: TGTGCCAGCAGCTCCTCATGGACAGCGACCTATGGCTACACCTTC.

The gene calls are TRBV5-1 and TRBJ2-5; 7 nucleotides align to TRBD1. The CDR3 totals 16 residues. Trimming removed 1 base from V and 4 bases from J; junction bases left unmatched: 10. The germline V gene has CDR1 SGHRS and CDR2 YFSETQ. CDR3 residues: CASSLPETQGRETQYF. CDR3 nucleotides: TGCGCCAGCAGCTTGCCCGAAACACAGGGGCGAGAGACCCAGTACTTC.

CDR3 protein: CASSVGLAGDTQYF. In DNA form, the CDR3 reads TGTGCCAGCAGCGTGGGACTAGCGGGAGATACGCAGTATTTT. The gene calls are TRBV5-4 and TRBJ2-3, with TRBD2 matching over 12 bases. V shed 4 bases, J shed 5 bases, and the junction held 2 bases outside the gene matches. CDR3 length: 14 amino acids. CDR1 is SGHNT and CDR2 is YYREEE in the germline V gene (reference sequence).

V is TRBV18 and J is TRBJ2-1, with 7 bases lining up with TRBD2. Germline loops: CDR1 KGHSH, CDR2 LQKENI. The CDR3 totals 15 residues. Trimming at V came to 0 bases and at J to 5 bases, leaving 4 bases not matched to a gene. CDR3 DNA sequence: TGTGCCAGCTCACCACCGCCGGGGGGACACAATGAGCAGTTCTTC. Amino acids: CASSPPPGGHNEQFF.

The table lists this clone with a count of one. The CDR3: CAAGQGSGNEQFF. The CDR3 bases are TGTGCCGCCGGACAGGGGTCGGGCAATGAGCAGTTCTTC. The chain joins TRBV24-1 to TRBJ2-1, with 9 bases fitting TRBD1. Trimming removed 12 bases from V and 6 bases from J; junction bases left unmatched: 8. CDR3 size: 13 residues. Germline lookup yields CDR1 KGHDR and CDR2 SFDVKD.

The genes are TRBV5-5 and TRBJ2-5; no reliable D call. CDR3 length: 14 amino acids. Deletions cut 1 base from V and 2 bases from J, with 9 bases between. Germline values: CDR1 SGHKS, CDR2 YYEKEE (reference sequence). The CDR3 reads CASSLPYGQETQYF. The DNA of the CDR3 is TGTGCCAGCAGCTTGCCGTACGGTCAAGAGACCCAGTACTTC.

The chain recombines TRBV11-2 with TRBJ2-5, with a weak D call TRBD1 (5 bases). Germline CDR1 reads SGHAT; CDR2 reads FQNNGV. V was cut by 0 bases and J by 7 bases, with 6 bases left in between. CDR3 length: 12 residues. The CDR3 nucleotides read TGTGCCAGCAGCTTAGATAGGGGGACCCAGTACTTC. Translated, it gives CASSLDRGTQYF.

This rearrangement joins TRBV5-1 to TRBJ1-1; the D is unclear. The CDR3 spans 12 residues. Germline V gene sequence: CDR1 SGHRS, CDR2 YFSETQ. V dropped 7 bases and J dropped 1 base, with 8 bases sitting between them. The CDR3, as DNA: TGCGCCAGCGGTTTAGAGAACACTGAAGCTTTCTTT. This sequence encodes CASGLENTEAFF.